Each of the 10 T cell receptor beta chains below was sequenced from the same sample in a study of graft-versus-host responses after intestinal transplantation listed by TCRdb under 2021. Which antigens these TCRs recognize remains unknown. Libraries were made using the immunoSEQ multiplex PCR assay. TCRdb took over this immuneACCESS table, retaining in-frame rearrangements with V and J assigned. Such tables are incomplete; in checked studies, under half of the missing clones stem from an unresolved V gene, and the remainder is unexplained. The sample data list 95,000 to 110,000 clones, and more than 75% of these were observed just once. The ten largest clones add up to about 1% of the sample. The time point tag for this specimen amounts to: cells obtained before transplantation from donor or recipient. Source: unstimulated CD4+ T cells sorted from spleen or lymph node cells, taken before intestinal transplant. The receptors stem from a human donor who received an intestinal transplant.

The J gene is TRBJ2-7, the V gene TRBV10-3; weak D call: TRBD1 (5 bases). Trimming removed 4 bases from V and 3 bases from J, with 16 bases in between. Germline values: CDR1 ENHRY, CDR2 SYGVKD. The CDR3 totals 15 residues. The CDR3 coding sequence is TGTGCCATCAGTGGCACTCAGGGTGCTGGCTACGAGCAGTACTTC. This encodes CAISGTQGAGYEQYF.

This clone was recorded a few times. V is TRBV28 and J is TRBJ2-7; D uncertain. This CDR3 comprises 12 residues. Germline CDR1 reads MDHEN; CDR2 reads SYDVKM. Trimming removed 10 bases from V and 7 bases from J, with 17 bases in between. DNA for the CDR3: TGTGCCACCTCTCCCCGTTTGGGAGAGCAGTACTTC. It translates to CATSPRLGEQYF.

The chain uses TRBV18 and TRBJ2-2; D not resolved. The V gene's germline CDR1 is KGHSH and CDR2 LQKENI. Trimming removed 2 bases at V and 0 bases at J, with 10 bases between. The CDR3 sequence is 16 residues long. The chain's CDR3 is CASSPEDPANTGELFF. The CDR3 bases are TGTGCCAGCTCACCAGAGGACCCCGCGAACACCGGGGAGCTGTTTTTT.

The rearrangement links TRBV19 to TRBJ2-3; D tentatively fits TRBD1 or TRBD2 (5 bases each). The CDR3 loop spans 11 amino acids. Germline V CDR1 and CDR2: LNHDA, SQIVND (reference sequence). Trimming removed 6 bases from V and 4 bases from J, with 5 bases in between. DNA of the CDR3: TGTGCCAGTAGGGGGGCAGATACGCAGTATTTT. Protein sequence: CASRGADTQYF.

V is TRBV7-3 and J is TRBJ1-5; possibly TRBD1 for D (6 bases). Germline V gene sequence: CDR1 SGHTA, CDR2 FQGTGA. Deletions cut 2 bases from V and 4 bases from J, with 15 bases between. The length of the CDR3 is 16 residues. This CDR3 reads CASSLGGRGENQPQHF. DNA of the CDR3: TGTGCCAGCAGCTTAGGGGGCAGGGGAGAGAATCAGCCCCAGCATTTT.

The V and J genes are TRBV6-1 and TRBJ2-7; the match to TRBD2 covers 9 bases. CDR3 length equals 13 residues. V dropped 8 bases and J dropped 3; count of bases not matched to a gene: 5. The germline CDR1 and CDR2 sequences are MNHNS and SASEGT. The CDR3 DNA reads TGTGCCAGCGCGATTAGCGGGGGCTACGAGCAGTACTTC. Its protein product is CASAISGGYEQYF.

This clone was detected only a few times. V is TRBV9 and J is TRBJ2-1; TRBD2 matches 11 bases. Germline CDR1 reads SGDLS; CDR2 reads YYNGEE. J lost 5 bases, V lost 3 bases, and 4 bases had no gene match. The CDR3 sequence is 15 residues long. CDR3 sequence reads: CASSALGLADNEQFF. Written as DNA, the CDR3 is TGTGCCAGCAGCGCCCTGGGACTAGCGGACAATGAGCAGTTCTTC.

This clone was recorded once. The J gene is TRBJ1-3, the V gene TRBV7-9; TRBD1 might be the D (6 bases). In germline, CDR1 is SEHNR, CDR2 FQNEAQ (reference sequence). The CDR3 totals 16 residues. Trimming removed 5 bases at V and 0 bases at J, with 14 bases between. CDR3 sequence: CASSQRQALSGNTIYF. The CDR3 coding sequence is TGTGCCAGCAGCCAGCGACAGGCCCTCTCTGGAAACACCATATATTTT.

The chain is built from TRBV7-2 and TRBJ2-5; perhaps TRBD2 as D (6 bases). V dropped 6 bases and J dropped 5 bases, with 13 bases sitting between them. The CDR3 is 13 amino acids. Germline-derived CDR1 and CDR2 are SGHTA and FQGNSA. CDR3 sequence (DNA): TGTGCCAGCAGTTTGAGGAGGGTCGAGACCCAGTACTTC. It is translated as CASSLRRVETQYF.

A single count supports this clone. The rearrangement links TRBV4-1 to TRBJ2-7; possibly TRBD2 for D (6 bases). The CDR3 is 16 amino acids. Trimming took 3 bases from V and 4 from J, leaving 19 bases between them. Germline CDR1 reads MGHRA; CDR2 reads YSYEKL. CDR3 in amino acids: CASSQMGEAGLYEQYF. The CDR3 DNA sequence: TGCGCCAGCAGCCAGATGGGGGAGGCCGGGTTATACGAGCAGTACTTC.